This T cell receptor (beta chain) was observed in a study of T cells in Graves' hyperthyroidism and ophthalmopathy. On the study more broadly: Before any treatment, at initial diagnosis, peripheral blood was collected.

The sample holds many counts of this clonotype. Its specificity is unknown. The cohort's ophthalmopathy patients, a group with duration under 3 months, had a Clinical Activity Score of at least 3 and a NOSPECS grade of at least 4. Patients having uncontrolled infection, another autoimmune disease, pregnancy or lactation were not included. Whole-study results and caveats: Most expanded thyroid clonotypes above 0.001 also appeared in blood.

CDR1 and CDR2 from the germline V gene are MNHNS and SASEGT. The CDR3 runs to 12 residues. J gave up 9 bases and V 5 bases, and 3 bases lay outside the gene matches. Using RNA transcripts as the source, TCR beta CDR3 regions were amplified. The primer set for the first-round RT-PCR of the TCR CDR3 was HTBI. TCRdb redid the calling of the multiplex PCR reads with MiXCR, one entry per CDR3 protein. The sample records around 360,000 distinct CDR3 sequences, roughly 15% being singletons. This TCR derives from a woman aged 55-75 years with Graves' ophthalmopathy. Sequencing used blood. This chain connects TRBV6-1 to TRBJ2-4; TRBD2 matches at 8 bases. The CDR3 loop is CASSQGTSIQYF. For the CDR3, the DNA is TGTGCCAGCAGTCAGGGGACTAGCATTCAGTACTTC.